This record concerns one T cell receptor beta chain sequence. Its target is not known. These data are taken from a study of Ad26.COV2.S vaccination and SARS-CoV-2 variants. Study-wide background: The Ad26.COV2.S arm of the COV1001 trial was where the donor was placed. General observations from the study: From the TCR breadth and depth analyses, total T cell responses may have been underestimated. Substantial breadth was reportedly displayed by spike-specific CD8+ and CD4+ T cell responses after vaccination.

V gave up 3 bases and J gave up 5 bases, with 10 bases separating them. CDR3 length: 13 amino acids. Treatment meaning: roughly 19 received Ad26.COV2.S at low or high dose, single or two shots; several received placebo; per-sample allocation not given. After the first vaccine or placebo injection, samples were drawn on day 63. The table came from immunoSEQ multiplex PCR; TCRdb's copy has only in-frame clones and leaves some out. The sample holds hundreds of thousands of clones, roughly nine tenths seen once. This clonotype was sampled from a person aged 18-65 years who received the Ad26.COV2.S COVID-19 vaccine or a placebo. The chain combines TRBV12-3 or TRBV12-4 with TRBJ1-1; D may be TRBD1 (5 bases). This specimen consisted of peripheral blood, obtained in a trial of Ad26.COV2.S vaccine versus placebo. CDR3 DNA sequence: TGTGCCAGCAGTTTTGGGAGACAGACTGAAGCTTTCTTT. The encoded protein is CASSFGRQTEAFF.